Presented here are 23 T cell receptor beta chains from one specimen sequenced in a study of regulatory T cells in long-lasting Graves disease. Time point here: newly diagnosed GD, antithyroid drugs for less than 3 months. With RNA extracted from PBMCs as input, the TCR library was made. With iRepertoire HTBI primers and Arm-PCR of CDR3 regions, TCR beta libraries were built. TCRdb called the multiplex PCR reads again in MiXCR, with one record for every CDR3 protein. The profile covers some 250,000 distinct CDR3 sequences, with approximately 16% appearing a single time and roughly a fifth taken by the ten largest. Sequences were derived from peripheral blood mononuclear cells (PBMCs), sampled at new diagnosis, from a patient treated with antithyroid drugs. These receptors were obtained from a female donor with Graves disease.

The rearrangement joins TRBV29-1 to TRBJ2-7; TRBD2 matches at 12 bases. J gave up 6 bases and V 4 bases, and 7 bases lay outside the gene matches. The germline V gene encodes CDR1 SQVTM and CDR2 ANQGSEA. The CDR3 consists of 14 residues. The chain's CDR3 is CSVARTSGNIEQYF. The CDR3, as DNA: TGCAGCGTTGCCCGGACTAGCGGGAATATCGAGCAGTACTTC.

The CDR3 loop is CSVAGGSGYNEQFF. The CDR3 bases are TGCAGTGTGGCCGGCGGGAGTGGTTACAATGAGCAGTTCTTC. The J gene is TRBJ2-1, the V gene TRBV20-1; 7 positions agree with TRBD2. V lost 7 bases and J lost 4; bases outside the gene matches: 10. This CDR3 has 14 residues. Germline assignment: CDR1 DFQATT and CDR2 SNEGSKA (reference sequence).

There are many counts of this clonotype. This chain links TRBV18 with TRBJ2-3; the D is unclear. The CDR3 spans 15 residues. V dropped 1 base and J dropped 0 bases, with 8 bases sitting between them. The germline CDR1 and CDR2 sequences are KGHSH and LQKENI. The CDR3 DNA is TGTGCCAGCTCACCACGCCTAGGAAGCACAGATACGCAGTATTTT. The encoded protein is CASSPRLGSTDTQYF.

The chain couples TRBV12-3 or TRBV12-4 to TRBJ1-1; D ambiguous. Trimming left V 5 bases short and J 2 bases short, with 12 bases between. CDR3 size: 14 residues. The CDR3 DNA is TGTGCCAGCAGTGGCGCTGAAACTAACACTGAAGCTTTCTTT. This gives the protein CASSGAETNTEAFF.

This clonotype was observed at least ten times. The chain joins TRBV6-5 to TRBJ1-4, with D tentatively TRBD1 (5 bases). Germline V CDR1 and CDR2: MNHEY, SVGAGI. The ends were cut back, 4 bases at V and 3 bases at J, with 18 bases in the middle. The CDR3 is 17 amino acids. For the CDR3, the DNA is TGTGCCAGCAGTTCACTATCGTCCGGGGCGGCTAATGAAAAACTGTTTTTT. Its protein is CASSSLSSGAANEKLFF.

Concerning this clonotype: The conserved final phenylalanine or tryptophan is absent from the CDR3, which likely points to a read error. This chain uses TRBV9 with TRBJ2-7; 10 bases fit TRBD2. CDR3 length equals 15 residues. Germline V gives CDR1 SGDLS, CDR2 YYNGEE. V shed 1 base and J 7 bases; nucleotides not matched to a gene: 8. The CDR3 coding sequence is TGTGCCAGCAGCGTATCCACTAGCGGGGACCATGAGCAGTACTCC. Its translation: CASSVSTSGDHEQYS.

This clonotype occurred many times. The chain recombines TRBV7-9 with TRBJ1-1; D remains unclear. The CDR3 contains 16 residues. Trimming shortened V by 5 bases and J by 1 base, and 17 bases separated the two germline ends. The germline CDR1 and CDR2 sequences are SEHNR and FQNEAQ (reference sequence). In DNA form, the CDR3 reads TGTGCCAGCAGCCCCCGATCAGGCGGTAAGAACACTGAAGCTTTCTTT. This encodes CASSPRSGGKNTEAFF.

This clonotype was counted ten times or more. The chain has TRBV2 and TRBJ2-7; D is undetermined. Trimming took off 4 bases at V and 4 bases at J, with 5 bases between the two ends. CDR3 size: 11 residues. Germline V gene sequence: CDR1 SNHLY, CDR2 FYNNEI. The DNA for the CDR3 is TGTGCCAGCAGTGTTCGGTACGAGCAGTACTTC. It specifies CASSVRYEQYF.

There are many counts of this clonotype. The V gene is TRBV28, the J gene TRBJ1-5, with 9 bases that match TRBD1. Germline loops: CDR1 MDHEN, CDR2 SYDVKM. The trim removed 5 bases at V and 4 bases at J, leaving 3 bases unmatched. The CDR3 consists of 14 residues. DNA of the CDR3: TGTGCCAGCAGTACAGGGGGCCGGAATCAGCCCCAGCATTTT. It codes for CASSTGGRNQPQHF.

This clonotype was recorded at least ten times. The chain is built from TRBV6-1 and TRBJ2-1; D unclear. The CDR3 sequence is 12 residues long. The germline V gene has CDR1 MNHNS and CDR2 SASEGT. V lost 4 bases, J lost 7 bases, and 8 bases lay in between. The CDR3, as DNA: TGTGCCAGCAGTGTATCTAATAATGAGCAGTTCTTC. It specifies CASSVSNNEQFF.

This clonotype was seen repeatedly, ten times or more. The rearrangement joins TRBV12-5 to TRBJ2-5; 8 nucleotides agree with TRBD1. Germline lookup yields CDR1 LGHNT and CDR2 FRNRAP. The CDR3 loop spans 13 amino acids. Trimming at V came to 7 bases and at J to 13 bases, leaving 14 bases not matched to a gene. The CDR3 nucleotides are TGTGCTAGTGCCCAGGGGGCGCAGGACCCTAGGTACTTC. It translates to CASAQGAQDPRYF.

This clonotype was seen at least ten times. This chain joins TRBV2 and TRBJ1-6, with a possible D match to TRBD1 (5 bases). The CDR3 is 16 amino acids. CDR1 is SNHLY and CDR2 is FYNNEI in the germline V gene. V was clipped by 1 base and J by 7 bases, with 14 bases between them. In DNA, the CDR3 is TGTGCCAGCAGTGAAGTGGGGACCGGGGGAAATTCACCCCTCCACTTT. The encoded protein is CASSEVGTGGNSPLHF.

V is TRBV2 and J is TRBJ2-7; possible D gene TRBD1, 6 bases. This CDR3 spans 12 amino acids. In germline, CDR1 is SNHLY, CDR2 FYNNEI. V was shortened by 6 bases and J by 6 bases, with 12 bases between the two germline ends. CDR3 nucleotide sequence: TGTGCCAGCAGAACGGACAGTCCCGAGCAGTACTTC. Translation: CASRTDSPEQYF.

This clonotype has a count of ten or more. CDR3 region: CASSVGTVAGQETQYF. The DNA of the CDR3 is TGTGCCAGCAGCGTAGGCACGGTAGCGGGCCAAGAGACCCAGTACTTC. The V call is TRBV9, the J call TRBJ2-5, with 7 bases that match TRBD2. V lost 0 bases to trimming and J lost 1 base; unmatched junction nucleotides: 6. CDR1 is SGDLS, CDR2 YYNGEE, per germline. The length of the CDR3 is 16 residues.

This clonotype was picked up a small number of times. Just one base apart from a much larger clone, this may be a read error. The chain has TRBV12-3 or TRBV12-4 and TRBJ1-4; D not resolved. V was clipped by 7 bases and J by 3 bases, with 15 bases between them. CDR3 size: 15 residues. This CDR3 is CASTIEGSANEKLFF. DNA of the CDR3: TGTGCCAGCACCATAGAGGGTTCCGCTAATGAAAAACTGTTTTTT.

This clonotype was counted ten times or more. The chain uses TRBV2 and TRBJ1-3; D unclear. The CDR3 totals 13 residues. Looked up from germline, CDR1 is SNHLY and CDR2 is FYNNEI. Deletions cut 7 bases from V and 3 bases from J, with 10 bases between. The CDR3 DNA sequence: TGTGCCAGCATGTTCGACTTTGGAAACACCATATATTTT. Protein: CASMFDFGNTIYF.

This clonotype was observed at least ten times. The chain employs TRBV29-1 and TRBJ2-3; a weak D match, TRBD2 (5 bases). The length of the CDR3 is 13 residues. Germline V gives CDR1 SQVTM, CDR2 ANQGSEA. V dropped 6 bases and J dropped 4 bases, with 14 bases sitting between them. The CDR3 DNA reads as TGCAGCGTCCGGGAAGGGAGCGCAGATACGCAGTATTTT. Its protein is CSVREGSADTQYF.

In its sample, this clonotype was seen many times. This sequence joins TRBV12-3 or TRBV12-4 and TRBJ2-3, with TRBD2 as a possible D gene (5 bases). The CDR3 covers 16 residues. V lost 4 bases and J 2 bases, leaving 16 bases between the germline ends. CDR3 in DNA: TGTGCCAGCAGTTCAGGCCTGAGGGCCCTCACAGATACGCAGTATTTT. Its protein is CASSSGLRALTDTQYF.

This clonotype was seen more than once but under ten times. Since a much larger clone is just one base distant, this may be a read error. V and J are TRBV7-2 and TRBJ2-1, with TRBD2 matching over 12 bases. The CDR3 runs to 15 residues. V lost 4 bases to trimming and J lost 5 bases; unmatched junction nucleotides: 3. Germline V gene lookup returns CDR1 SGHTA and CDR2 FQGNSA. CDR3 sequence reads: CASSSGLAGNNEQFF. The CDR3 DNA reads as TGTGCCAGCAGCTCCGGACTAGCGGGGAACAATGAGCAGTTCTTC.

This clonotype was detected ten times or more. The chain recombines TRBV28 with TRBJ2-5; either TRBD1 or TRBD2 may fit D (5 bases each). V was shortened by 5 bases and J by 7 bases, with 11 bases between the two germline ends. CDR1 is MDHEN, CDR2 SYDVKM, per germline. CDR3 size: 12 residues. CDR3 bases: TGTGCCAGCAGTAGAGGGGAACGGACCCAGTACTTC. Translating it yields CASSRGERTQYF.

This clonotype occurred many times. The rearrangement joins TRBV11-2 to TRBJ2-2, with a tentative D call TRBD2 (5 bases). The V gene's germline CDR1 is SGHAT and CDR2 FQNNGV. Trimming took 1 base from V and 3 from J, leaving 6 bases between them. The CDR3 is made up of 14 amino acids. CDR3 residues: CASSLVGDTGELFF. In DNA form, the CDR3 reads TGTGCCAGCAGCTTAGTCGGGGACACCGGGGAGCTGTTTTTT.

This clonotype was seen repeatedly, ten times or more. V and J are TRBV12-3 or TRBV12-4 and TRBJ2-5; TRBD2 matches at 7 bases. The CDR3 is made up of 12 amino acids. Trimming at V came to 3 bases and at J to 5 bases, leaving 0 bases not matched to a gene. CDR3 protein: CASSFGGETQYF. The CDR3 region has the DNA TGTGCCAGCAGTTTCGGGGGGGAGACCCAGTACTTC.

The gene calls are TRBV20-1 and TRBJ1-6; D possibly corresponds to TRBD1 (6 bases). The CDR3 contains 13 residues. V was pared by 2 bases and J by 8 bases, with 10 bases between. Looked up from germline, CDR1 is DFQATT and CDR2 is SNEGSKA (reference sequence). The CDR3 loop is CSARRGGDSPLHF. The CDR3 DNA reads as TGCAGTGCTAGAAGAGGGGGTGATTCACCCCTCCACTTT.